One sample yielded the 13 T cell receptor beta chains listed below, sequenced in a study of Ad26.COV2.S vaccination and SARS-CoV-2 variants. Sequenced by immunoSEQ multiplex PCR; TCRdb stores in-frame clones only, minus some. The sample comprises roughly 100,000 clones, around three quarters of which are singletons, and approximately 15% rests with the top ten. The sequences come from peripheral blood, collected after recovery from COVID-19. These receptors were taken from a human donor who had recovered from COVID-19.

The chain recombines TRBV2 with TRBJ1-5; possible D gene TRBD1, 6 bases. There are 12 residues in the CDR3. The germline V gene has CDR1 SNHLY and CDR2 FYNNEI. Trimming pared 8 bases from V and 4 bases from J, leaving 9 bases between. CDR3 in amino acids: CASGRGNQPQHF. Written as DNA, the CDR3 is TGTGCCAGCGGCAGGGGTAATCAGCCCCAGCATTTT. Supplemented by reference TRBV2 and TRBJ1-5, the full variable domain reads EPEVTQTPSHQVTQMGQEVILRCVPISNHLYFYWYRQILGQKVEFLVSFYNNEISEKSEIFDDQFSVERPDGSNFTLKIRSTKLEDSAMYFCASGRGNQPQHFGDGTRLSIL.

Only a few counts were recorded for this clone. This chain joins TRBV9 and TRBJ2-5, with D possibly matching TRBD2 (5 bases). The V and J ends lost 5 bases and 5 bases respectively, with 13 bases between them. The CDR3 loop spans 13 amino acids. CDR1 and CDR2 from the germline V gene are SGDLS and YYNGEE. CDR3 amino acids: CASRDSLLETQYF. CDR3 bases: TGTGCCAGCAGGGACTCCCTTTTGGAGACCCAGTACTTC.

The CDR3 region has the DNA TGTGCCAGCAGTCGTCTACTAGCGGGCACAGATACGCAGTATTTT. The encoded protein is CASSRLLAGTDTQYF. The J gene is TRBJ2-3, the V gene TRBV28; 8 bases match TRBD2. The germline V gene encodes CDR1 MDHEN and CDR2 SYDVKM. The CDR3 is made up of 15 amino acids. The ends lost 5 bases at V and 1 base at J; junction bases unmatched: 5.

This rearrangement joins TRBV30 to TRBJ2-7, with a tentative D call TRBD1 (5 bases). The ends were cut back, 0 bases at V and 0 bases at J, with 15 bases in the middle. CDR3 length: 16 amino acids. Germline V CDR1 and CDR2: GTSNPN, SVGIG (reference sequence). For the CDR3, the DNA is TGTGCCTGGAGTGTCCAGGGAAATCATATCTCCTACGAGCAGTACTTC. Protein: CAWSVQGNHISYEQYF.

The rearrangement uses TRBV5-1 and TRBJ2-7; maybe TRBD2 (5 bases). The germline gives CDR1 SGHRS, CDR2 YFSETQ. This CDR3 is built from 16 residues. The V end was cut by 1 base, the J end by 1 base, with 15 bases between. The CDR3 spells CASSLTWTDPSYEQYF. The CDR3, as DNA: TGCGCCAGCAGCTTGACATGGACTGACCCGTCCTACGAGCAGTACTTC.

The chain couples TRBV7-6 to TRBJ2-3, with TRBD1 matching over 7 bases. This CDR3 contains 15 residues. Germline CDR1 and CDR2: SGHVS and FNYEAQ. The V gene end was trimmed by 5 bases and the J gene end by 5 bases; junction bases not matched to a gene: 10. The chain's CDR3 is CASSNPQGWGDTQYF. The CDR3 DNA reads as TGTGCCAGCAGCAACCCACAGGGGTGGGGAGATACGCAGTATTTT.

The chain has TRBV7-3 and TRBJ2-2; TRBD2 matches at 8 bases. Per germline, CDR1 SGHTA and CDR2 FQGTGA. This CDR3 contains 16 residues. V shed 5 bases, J shed 2 bases, and the junction held 7 bases outside the gene matches. CDR3 DNA: TGTGCCAGCAGCATTACGGGGGGGTTTAACACCGGGGAGCTGTTTTTT. It translates to CASSITGGFNTGELFF.

This clone showed up just once. The chain joins TRBV2 to TRBJ2-7; 8 positions agree with TRBD2. Germline CDR1 is SNHLY and CDR2 is FYNNEI. After removal of 6 bases from V and 3 bases from J, the junction contained 13 bases not matched to a gene. The CDR3 spans 16 residues. This CDR3 reads CASRRRPGLGDYEQYF. The CDR3 nucleotides read TGTGCCAGCAGGAGACGCCCGGGACTAGGGGACTACGAGCAGTACTTC.

This chain links TRBV5-6 with TRBJ2-2, with D uncertain. Trimming removed 2 bases from V and 4 bases from J, with 12 bases in between. This CDR3 comprises 15 residues. The germline V gene has CDR1 SGHDT and CDR2 YYEEEE. The DNA for the CDR3 is TGTGCCAGCAGCTTTTTAGGATTTGGCACCGGGGAGCTGTTTTTT. This encodes CASSFLGFGTGELFF.

The CDR3 bases are TGTGCCTGGACTCGACAGTCGAACACCGGGGAGCTGTTTTTT. It encodes CAWTRQSNTGELFF. The chain has TRBV30 and TRBJ2-2; a weak D match, TRBD1 (5 bases). CDR3 length equals 14 residues. The V end was cut by 4 bases, the J end by 0 bases, with 9 bases between. Germline V lookup: CDR1 GTSNPN, CDR2 SVGIG (reference sequence). Full variable domain (rest looked up from reference TRBV30 and TRBJ2-2): SQTIHQWPATLVQPVGSPLSLECTVEGTSNPNLYWYRQAAGRGLQLLFYSVGIGQISSEVPQNLSASRPQDRQFILSSKKLLLSDSGFYLCAWTRQSNTGELFFGEGSRLTVL.

The chain couples TRBV5-1 to TRBJ2-7; 8 bases are a match to TRBD1. Trimming at V came to 4 bases and at J to 2 bases, leaving 8 bases not matched to a gene. This CDR3 spans 15 amino acids. Germline V gene lookup returns CDR1 SGHRS and CDR2 YFSETQ. The CDR3 DNA is TGCGCCAGCAGCCCAGGACAGGGTCCGACCTACGAGCAGTACTTC. Its protein product is CASSPGQGPTYEQYF.

V gene TRBV5-4 combines with J gene TRBJ2-7; 7 nucleotides agree with TRBD2. This CDR3 spans 14 amino acids. Trimming at V came to 2 bases and at J to 6 bases, leaving 8 bases not matched to a gene. Germline V gene data show CDR1 as SGHNT and CDR2 as YYREEE (reference sequence). The CDR3 coding sequence is TGTGCCAGCAGCTTTGGGGGGGGGAGGACCGAGCAGTACTTC. Translated: CASSFGGGRTEQYF.

This rearrangement joins TRBV7-3 to TRBJ2-1, with D unresolved. Germline CDR1 and CDR2: SGHTA and FQGTGA. The CDR3 has 15 residues. Deletions cut 5 bases from V and 9 bases from J, with 20 bases between. The CDR3 loop is CASSLQPGLQSEQFF. The CDR3, as DNA: TGTGCCAGCAGCCTTCAACCGGGCCTACAAAGTGAGCAGTTCTTC.